The T cell receptor (beta chain) described here comes from a study of blood T cells in healthy people across ages. The use of a sample-barcoded 5' primer and a J-beta primer mix characterized a second PCR of about 6 to 11 cycles. TCRdb re-analysed the 5' RACE reads in MiXCR, keeping a single row per CDR3 protein. The table shows hundreds of thousands of distinct CDR3 sequences, with roughly 32% occurring only once. This CDR3 is 15 amino acids long. The germline V gene encodes CDR1 LNHDA and CDR2 SQIVND (reference sequence). Trimming pared 9 bases from V and 4 bases from J, leaving 20 bases between. Sequencing was done on a sample of blood. The chain carries TRBV19 and TRBJ2-3, with a possible D match to TRBD2 (6 bases). The TCR originated in a woman over 75 in good health. The CDR3 coding sequence is TGTGCCAGCTCTTTGGAGGAGGGGAATGCAGATACGCAGTATTTT. This codes for CASSLEEGNADTQYF.